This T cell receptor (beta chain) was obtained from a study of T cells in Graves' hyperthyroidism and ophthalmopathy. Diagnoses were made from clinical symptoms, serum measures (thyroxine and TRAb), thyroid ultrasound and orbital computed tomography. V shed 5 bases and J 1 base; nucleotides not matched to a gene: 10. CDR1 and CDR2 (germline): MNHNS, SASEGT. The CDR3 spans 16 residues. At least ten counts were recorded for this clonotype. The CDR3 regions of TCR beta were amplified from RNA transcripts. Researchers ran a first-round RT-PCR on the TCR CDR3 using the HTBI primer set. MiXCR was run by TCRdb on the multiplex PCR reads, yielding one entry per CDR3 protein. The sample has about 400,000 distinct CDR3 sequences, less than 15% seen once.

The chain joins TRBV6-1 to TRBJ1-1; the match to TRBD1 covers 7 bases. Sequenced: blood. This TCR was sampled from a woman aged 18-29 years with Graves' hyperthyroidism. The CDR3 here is CASSIQGNTANTEAFF. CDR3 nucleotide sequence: TGTGCCAGCAGTATACAGGGGAACACTGCGAACACTGAAGCTTTCTTT.